This TCR beta chain derives from a study of blood T cell repertoires in COVID-19. Study-level information: Whether acute or convalescent, the COVID-19 samples came from the United States, Italy and Spain. Nucleic acid was either cDNA or gDNA, and it came from T cells, B-cell-depleted T cells, or PBMCs.

As processed by the authors: Nucleated cell number was recorded as an estimate derived from reference gene primer amplification. Clones were read by immunoSEQ multiplex PCR, and TCRdb kept only the in-frame ones, dropping some. That table supplies the V and J calls and clone size; D and trimming were determined from the DNA. This sample yields around 110,000 clones, of which 65% to 85% are seen a single time; over 3% belongs to the top ten. This CDR3 is 15 amino acids long. Trimming left V 5 bases short and J 7 bases short, with 19 bases between. Germline-derived CDR1 and CDR2 are MNHEY and SMNVEV (reference sequence).

The sequenced sample was PBMCs or T cells enriched from blood (not recorded which). This sequence originates from a woman aged 25 to 39 who had recovered from COVID-19. The rearrangement uses TRBV27 and TRBJ2-3, with D tentatively TRBD2 (6 bases). The DNA of the CDR3 is TGTGCCAGCAGTCGTACTAGCAGCCGATCACATACGCAGTATTTT. Amino acid sequence: CASSRTSSRSHTQYF.